The 11 T cell receptor beta chains below all came from one sample that was sequenced in a study of T cell responses to AZD1222 COVID-19 vaccine. The assay was immunoSEQ multiplex PCR, and TCRdb's table has in-frame clones only and misses some. Of around 70,000 clones detected, 88% appear once; the ten largest clones hold about 8%. This material consisted of peripheral blood, taken on day 0 of AZD1222 vaccination. Every receptor here comes from an adult in good health.

The chain has TRBV6-4 and TRBJ2-1; 9 nucleotides agree with TRBD1. Trimming cost V 0 bases and J 6 bases; bases outside gene matches: 3. The germline gives CDR1 MRHNA, CDR2 SNTAGT. This CDR3 spans 15 amino acids. For the CDR3, the DNA is TGTGCCAGCAGTGACTCGGAGACAGGGGGCAATGAGCAGTTCTTC. This encodes CASSDSETGGNEQFF.

This clone was picked up one time. This chain's CDR3 is CASRGTEEVEKLFF. CDR3 sequence (DNA): TGTGCCAGCAGGGGGACAGAAGAAGTTGAAAAACTGTTTTTT. V usage is TRBV5-5 and J usage is TRBJ1-4, with 7 nucleotides matching TRBD1. The V segment lost 5 bases and the J segment 7 bases; nucleotides outside the gene matches: 8. The CDR3 spans 14 residues. Germline CDR1 SGHKS, CDR2 YYEKEE (reference sequence).

The chain carries TRBV2 and TRBJ1-2; 7 bases align to TRBD1. This CDR3 spans 18 amino acids. V shed 8 bases, J shed 5 bases, and the junction held 23 bases outside the gene matches. Germline-derived CDR1 and CDR2 are SNHLY and FYNNEI. The CDR3 region is CASRPPRDRPFIGYGYTF. Here the CDR3 DNA reads TGTGCCAGCCGTCCCCCGAGGGACAGACCCTTTATTGGGTATGGCTACACCTTC.

The CDR3 nucleotides read TGTGCCAGCAGCTTAGCAGAACCAGATACGCAGTATTTT. As protein: CASSLAEPDTQYF. This chain links TRBV11-3 with TRBJ2-3; D gene uncertain. Trimming stripped 1 base from V and 4 bases from J, with 6 bases between. The CDR3 extends over 13 amino acids. Per germline, CDR1 SGHNT and CDR2 YENEEA.

This chain links TRBV7-3 with TRBJ1-5; D ambiguous. The length of the CDR3 is 12 residues. CDR1 and CDR2 (germline): SGHTA, FQGTGA. V was clipped by 5 bases and J by 5 bases, with 7 bases between them. CDR3 bases: TGTGCCAGCAGCCCCAACTATCAGCCCCAGCATTTT. Encoded protein: CASSPNYQPQHF.

The chain links TRBV14 to TRBJ1-1; no reliable D call. The CDR3 runs to 13 residues. The V end was cut by 4 bases, the J end by 7 bases, with 13 bases between. Germline V CDR1 and CDR2: SGHDN, FVKESK. This CDR3 is CASSRTGRSEAFF. DNA of the CDR3: TGTGCCAGCAGCCGGACCGGACGGAGTGAAGCTTTCTTT.

The chain joins TRBV2 to TRBJ1-2, with 7 bases matching TRBD1. This CDR3 region has 18 residues. Trimming at V came to 6 bases and at J to 1 base, leaving 17 bases not matched to a gene. The germline gives CDR1 SNHLY, CDR2 FYNNEI. This chain's CDR3 is CASSDPQGRIRLNYGYTF. The CDR3, as DNA: TGTGCCAGCAGCGATCCACAGGGGAGGATACGGCTTAACTATGGCTACACCTTC.

The chain joins TRBV7-2 to TRBJ2-5, with D unclear. Germline V gene sequence: CDR1 SGHTA, CDR2 FQGNSA. The V end lost 1 base, the J end lost 1 base, and 10 bases lay between the germline ends. The CDR3 has 15 residues. The CDR3 sequence: CASSLGGRLQETQYF. Here the CDR3 DNA reads TGTGCCAGCAGCTTAGGTGGGCGCCTCCAAGAGACCCAGTACTTC.

The gene calls are TRBV28 and TRBJ1-1; 7 bases map to TRBD1. Losses at the gene ends were 7 bases for V and 4 bases for J; bases not matched to a gene: 12. The germline V gene encodes CDR1 MDHEN and CDR2 SYDVKM. CDR3 size: 15 residues. The CDR3 spells CASTSRHRGGTEAFF. In DNA form, the CDR3 reads TGTGCCAGCACCTCAAGACACAGGGGAGGCACTGAAGCTTTCTTT. Using reference TRBV28 and TRBJ1-1 for the parts outside the CDR3, the full variable domain is DVKVTQSSRYLVKRTGEKVFLECVQDMDHENMFWYRQDPGLGLRLIYFSYDVKMKEKGDIPEGYSVSREKKERFSLILESASTNQTSMYLCASTSRHRGGTEAFFGQGTRLTVV.

The J gene is TRBJ2-7, the V gene TRBV19, with D perhaps matching TRBD1 (6 bases). V lost 4 bases to trimming and J lost 2 bases, with 12 bases between them. From germline, CDR1 is LNHDA and CDR2 SQIVND (reference sequence). The length of the CDR3 is 14 residues. The CDR3 DNA follows: TGTGCCAGTAGTAGATCAGGGGTAGCCTACGAGCAGTACTTC. It codes for CASSRSGVAYEQYF.

This chain uses TRBV3-1 (or the pseudogene TRBV3-2) with TRBJ2-4, with D tentatively TRBD2 (5 bases). Germline V CDR1 and CDR2: LGHDT, YNNKEL (reference sequence). The CDR3 length is 15 residues. Trimming pared 0 bases from V and 0 bases from J, leaving 6 bases between. The CDR3 protein is CASSQEAGAKNIQYF. For the CDR3, the DNA is TGTGCCAGCAGCCAAGAGGCGGGAGCCAAAAACATTCAGTACTTC.